This is a list of T cell receptor beta chains from one sample in a study of cytomegalovirus exposure and HLA in healthy donors. Libraries were prepared by immunoSEQ multiplex PCR; TCRdb keeps only in-frame clonotypes and omits some of them. This sample has about 330,000 clones; 86% occur once, and the top ten carry about 0.8%. The sample comprised PBMCs. These receptors were taken from a woman between 18 and 30 years old in good health and CMV-seronegative. CDR3s leave out the opening cysteine and the closing phenylalanine or tryptophan. Each record gives: CDR3 protein, V gene.

cdr3_aa: ASSLKGGRGVGSGANVLT; v_call: TRBV27
cdr3_aa: ASSLPARYETQY; v_call: TRBV28
cdr3_aa: ASSERYRFTYEQY; v_call: TRBV2
cdr3_aa: ASSPGPQH; v_call: TRBV28
cdr3_aa: ASKLIAGVYEQY; v_call: TRBV7-2
cdr3_aa: ASSEAGLAGGADTQY; v_call: TRBV6-4
cdr3_aa: ASSYRQNTEAF; v_call: TRBV11-2
cdr3_aa: ASSEMYTDTQY; v_call: TRBV6-4
cdr3_aa: ASSDRSYEKLF; v_call: TRBV2
cdr3_aa: ASSSPGQVLYEQY; v_call: TRBV19
cdr3_aa: ASSLSGGIEYEQF; v_call: TRBV5-1
cdr3_aa: AISDTGDSNYGYT; v_call: TRBV10-3
cdr3_aa: ASSPGTDNEQF; v_call: TRBV2
cdr3_aa: AISGSPPADTQY; v_call: TRBV10-3
cdr3_aa: ASSTRDRGLETQY; v_call: TRBV6-1
cdr3_aa: ASSLNRRDQPQH; v_call: TRBV18
cdr3_aa: ASQGAEGYEQY; v_call: TRBV7-6
cdr3_aa: ASTLDWLDEQF; v_call: TRBV5-6
cdr3_aa: ASSVAGTGDQPQH; v_call: TRBV9
cdr3_aa: ASSLTGGNTEAF; v_call: TRBV7-2
cdr3_aa: ASSQRLAGHYEQY; v_call: TRBV7-2
cdr3_aa: ASSVGGAVGGEQY; v_call: TRBV9
cdr3_aa: ASSLGGQNTGELF; v_call: TRBV5-1
cdr3_aa: ASSGRDSRYEQY; v_call: TRBV9
cdr3_aa: ASSTGGEKLF; v_call: TRBV27
cdr3_aa: ASSLAQDSSYNEQF; v_call: TRBV5-5
cdr3_aa: ASRGLAKEQY; v_call: TRBV27
cdr3_aa: ASSARWGANNEQF; v_call: TRBV9
cdr3_aa: ASSLGAWNTEAF; v_call: TRBV7-3
cdr3_aa: ASSSQGAPPYEQY; v_call: TRBV27
cdr3_aa: ASSQDTRTGELF; v_call: TRBV4-3
cdr3_aa: ASSLSGTSYSGANVLT; v_call: TRBV28
cdr3_aa: ASSPRGGSNGYT; v_call: TRBV4-3
cdr3_aa: SAIQQVEAF; v_call: TRBV20-1
cdr3_aa: ASSPTMSSGSGNEQF; v_call: TRBV5-6
cdr3_aa: AWSLGNTIY; v_call: TRBV30
cdr3_aa: ASSQEASLQETQY; v_call: TRBV4-3
cdr3_aa: ASSATGQGADTQY; v_call: TRBV10-2
cdr3_aa: ASRNRVAEQF; v_call: TRBV6-5
cdr3_aa: TSSHNLQGGREDTDTQY; v_call: TRBV1
cdr3_aa: ATSSPSDQPQH; v_call: TRBV15
cdr3_aa: ASSLNGRDEQF; v_call: TRBV28
cdr3_aa: ASSSGHNYEQY; v_call: TRBV14
cdr3_aa: ASRPSESSYNEQF; v_call: TRBV2
cdr3_aa: ATISPGATDTQY; v_call: TRBV27
cdr3_aa: ASSRGRNTIY; v_call: TRBV4-1
cdr3_aa: ASSLSLNTEAF; v_call: TRBV13
cdr3_aa: AISVQVGGQGANGYT; v_call: TRBV10-3
cdr3_aa: ASSLRAGSNQPQH; v_call: TRBV27
cdr3_aa: ASSSDSQVLF; v_call: TRBV7-2
cdr3_aa: ASSLAPTDSGNTIY; v_call: TRBV5-6
cdr3_aa: ASSSGLDAYEQY; v_call: TRBV5-4
cdr3_aa: ASSPGSYEQY; v_call: TRBV7-2
cdr3_aa: ASQGYTVSHRENTEAF; v_call: TRBV19
cdr3_aa: ASSLIQGGKNYGYT; v_call: TRBV28